This TCR beta chain stems from a study of shared clonotypes between healthy human individuals. CDR1 SGHVS and CDR2 FQNEAQ come from the germline V gene. V was shortened by 3 bases and J by 3 bases, with 6 bases between the two germline ends. The CDR3 totals 12 residues. Libraries were prepared by immunoSEQ multiplex PCR; TCRdb keeps only in-frame clonotypes and omits some of them. The sample contains 190,000 or so clones, approximately 62% of which appear only once. The chain combines TRBV7-8 with TRBJ2-7; maybe TRBD1 (5 bases). Material for sequencing was memory CD4+ T cells sorted from blood. As for subset: CD45RA-negative fraction. This TCR derives from a man aged 30 to 39 in good health. CDR3 nucleotides: TGTGCCAGCAGCTTGCAGGGCTACGAGCAGTACTTC. Protein: CASSLQGYEQYF.